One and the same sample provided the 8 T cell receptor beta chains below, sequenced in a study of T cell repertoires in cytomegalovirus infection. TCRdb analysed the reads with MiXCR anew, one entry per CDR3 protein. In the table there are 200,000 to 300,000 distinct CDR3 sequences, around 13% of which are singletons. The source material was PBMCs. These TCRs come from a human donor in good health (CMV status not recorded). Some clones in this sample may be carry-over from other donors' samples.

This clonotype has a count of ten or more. The CDR3 sequence is CASSEESTSGRVNEQFF. CDR3 sequence (DNA): TGTGCCAGCAGTGAAGAGTCGACTAGCGGGAGGGTCAATGAGCAGTTCTTC. J is TRBJ2-1 and V is TRBV25-1; 14 bases are a match to TRBD2. Germline V gives CDR1 MGHDK, CDR2 SYGVNS. V was pared by 2 bases and J by 6 bases, with 6 bases of the junction left unmatched. The CDR3 is made up of 17 amino acids.

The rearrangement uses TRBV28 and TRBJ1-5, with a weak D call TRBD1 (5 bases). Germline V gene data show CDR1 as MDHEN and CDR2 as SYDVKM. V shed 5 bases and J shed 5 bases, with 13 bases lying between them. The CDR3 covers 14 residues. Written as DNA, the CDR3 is TGTGCCAGCAGTCCCCCGGGGGGTCATCAGCCCCAGCATTTT. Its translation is CASSPPGGHQPQHF.

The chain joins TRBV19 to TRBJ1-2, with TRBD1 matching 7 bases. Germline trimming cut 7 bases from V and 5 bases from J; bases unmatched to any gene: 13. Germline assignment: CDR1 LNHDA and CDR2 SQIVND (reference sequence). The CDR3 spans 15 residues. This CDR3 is CASTILGQLGYGYTF. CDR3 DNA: TGTGCCAGTACCATTCTGGGACAGCTAGGATATGGCTACACCTTC.

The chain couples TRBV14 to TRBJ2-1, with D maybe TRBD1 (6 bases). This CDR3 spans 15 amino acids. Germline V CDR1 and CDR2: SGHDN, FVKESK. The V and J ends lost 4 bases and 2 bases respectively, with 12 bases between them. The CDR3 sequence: CASSPWTVTYNEQFF. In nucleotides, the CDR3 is TGTGCCAGCAGCCCGTGGACAGTTACCTACAATGAGCAGTTCTTC. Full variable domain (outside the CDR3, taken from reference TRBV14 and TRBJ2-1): EAGVTQFPSHSVIEKGQTVTLRCDPISGHDNLYWYRRVMGKEIKFLLHFVKESKQDESGMPNNRFLAERTGGTYSTLKVQPAELEDSGVYFCASSPWTVTYNEQFFGPGTRLTVL.

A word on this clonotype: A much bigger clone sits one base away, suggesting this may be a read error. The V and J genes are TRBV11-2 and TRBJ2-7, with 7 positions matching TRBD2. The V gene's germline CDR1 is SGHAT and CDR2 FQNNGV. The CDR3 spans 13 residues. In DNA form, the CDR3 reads TGTGCCAGCAGCCCTCGGGGGGAGTCCGAGCAGTGCTTC. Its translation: CASSPRGESEQCF.

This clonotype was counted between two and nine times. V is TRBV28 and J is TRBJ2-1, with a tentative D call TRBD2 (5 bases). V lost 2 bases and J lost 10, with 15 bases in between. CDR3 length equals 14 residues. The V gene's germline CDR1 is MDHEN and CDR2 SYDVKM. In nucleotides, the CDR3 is TGTGCCAGCAGTTTAGTTCTAGCCTCCGGGGAGCAGTTCTTC. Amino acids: CASSLVLASGEQFF.

CDR3 amino acids: CAIRETAGYTIYF. The CDR3 bases are TGTGCCATCAGAGAGACAGCAGGCTACACCATATATTTT. The chain joins TRBV10-3 to TRBJ1-3; D might be TRBD1 (5 bases). V was pared by 6 bases and J by 8 bases, with 14 bases between. The CDR3 runs 13 residues. Germline CDR1 is ENHRY and CDR2 is SYGVKD.

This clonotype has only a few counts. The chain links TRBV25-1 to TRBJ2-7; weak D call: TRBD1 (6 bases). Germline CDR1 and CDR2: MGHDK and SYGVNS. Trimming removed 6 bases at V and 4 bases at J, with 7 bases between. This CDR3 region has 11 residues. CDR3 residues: CASRGGYEQYF. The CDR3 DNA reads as TGTGCCAGCAGAGGGGGTTACGAGCAGTACTTC.